This T cell receptor (beta chain) derives from a study of T cells in Graves' hyperthyroidism and ophthalmopathy. This clonotype occurred many times. V was trimmed by 0 bases and J by 2 bases, leaving 13 bases between them. There are 16 residues in the CDR3. Germline V gene lookup returns CDR1 MNHEY and CDR2 SVGAGI. TCR beta CDR3 regions were amplified from RNA transcripts. A first-round RT-PCR of the TCR CDR3 used the HTBI primer set. Using its own MiXCR run on the multiplex PCR reads, TCRdb lists one record per CDR3 protein. The sample shows over 450,000 distinct CDR3 sequences, about 15% of them seen only once. Individuals with ophthalmopathy presented a Clinical Activity Score of at least 3, a NOSPECS grade of at least 4 and a duration under 3 months. Clinical symptoms, serum thyroxine, TRAb, thyroid ultrasound and orbital computed tomography informed diagnoses.

The sequence came from a young woman with Graves' ophthalmopathy. Sequenced material: blood. The V and J genes are TRBV6-5 and TRBJ1-2; tentative D call: TRBD1 (5 bases). The CDR3 region has the DNA TGTGCCAGCAGTTACTCGACCTGGGGGTGGAACTATGGCTACACCTTC. Translation gives CASSYSTWGWNYGYTF.